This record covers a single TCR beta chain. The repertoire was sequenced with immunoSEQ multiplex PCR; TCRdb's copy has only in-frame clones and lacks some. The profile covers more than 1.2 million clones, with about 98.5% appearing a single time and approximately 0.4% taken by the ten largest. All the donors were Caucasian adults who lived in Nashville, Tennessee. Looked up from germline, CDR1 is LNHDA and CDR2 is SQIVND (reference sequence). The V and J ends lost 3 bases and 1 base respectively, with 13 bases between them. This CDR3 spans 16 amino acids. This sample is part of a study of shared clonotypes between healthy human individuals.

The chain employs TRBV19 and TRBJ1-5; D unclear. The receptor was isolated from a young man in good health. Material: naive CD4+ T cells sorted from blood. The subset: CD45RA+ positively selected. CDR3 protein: CASSIHAGNSNQPQHF. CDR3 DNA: TGTGCCAGTAGTATCCATGCCGGGAACAGCAATCAGCCCCAGCATTTT.